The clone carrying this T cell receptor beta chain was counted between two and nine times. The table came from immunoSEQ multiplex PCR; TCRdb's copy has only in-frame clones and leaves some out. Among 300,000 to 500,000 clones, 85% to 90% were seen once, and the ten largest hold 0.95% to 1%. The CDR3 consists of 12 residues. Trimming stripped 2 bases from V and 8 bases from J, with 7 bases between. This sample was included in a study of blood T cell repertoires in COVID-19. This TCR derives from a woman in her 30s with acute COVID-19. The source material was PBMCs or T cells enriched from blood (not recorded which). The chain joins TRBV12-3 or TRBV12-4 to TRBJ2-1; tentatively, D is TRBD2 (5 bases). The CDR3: CASSLYGDEQFF. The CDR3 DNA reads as TGTGCCAGCAGTTTATACGGGGATGAGCAGTTCTTC.